This entry features one T cell receptor (beta chain) sequence. The antigen remains unidentified. This specimen comes from a study of T cell responses to AZD1222 COVID-19 vaccine. The assay was immunoSEQ multiplex PCR, and TCRdb's table has in-frame clones only and misses some. The sample lists roughly 150,000 clones; over 90% were seen once. V gave up 6 bases and J gave up 3 bases, with 6 bases separating them. CDR1 and CDR2 from the germline V gene are SEHNR and FQNEAQ (reference sequence). The CDR3 runs 11 residues. General study findings and limits: Repertoires were collected only later (after the peak T cell response had occurred).

The chain links TRBV7-9 to TRBJ2-7; possibly TRBD1 for D (5 bases). The origin of this receptor is an adult in good health. Source: peripheral blood, taken on day 0 of AZD1222 vaccination. CDR3 loop: CASSTGYEQYF. In DNA, the CDR3 is TGTGCCAGCAGTACAGGCTACGAGCAGTACTTC. The complete variable domain, with remaining parts taken from reference TRBV7-9 and TRBJ2-7, reads DTGVSQNPRHKITKRGQNVTFRCDPISEHNRLYWYRQTLGQGPEFLTYFQNEAQLEKSRLLSDRFSAERPKGSFSTLEIQRTEQGDSAMYLCASSTGYEQYFGPGTRLTVT.